This T cell receptor (beta chain) was retrieved from a study of patients and donors after allogeneic stem cell transplantation. TCRdb itself ran the RT-PCR reads through MiXCR, one entry per CDR3 protein. This table holds approximately 150,000 distinct CDR3 sequences, about a third found once. Germline CDR1 is LGHNA and CDR2 is YSLEER. V dropped 3 bases and J dropped 5 bases, with 10 bases sitting between them. The CDR3 extends over 13 amino acids. Sequencing was carried out using blood, either unsorted or a sorted T cell fraction (not recorded which). This TCR derives from a human donor who was either an allogeneic HSCT recipient or a stem cell or donor lymphocyte infusion donor (not recorded which). It is not recorded whose cells these are; they may come from a transplant donor. The chain combines TRBV4-3 with TRBJ1-2; D is unclear. CDR3 protein: CASSHEREYGYTF. CDR3 nucleotide sequence: TGCGCCAGCAGCCACGAACGCGAGTATGGCTACACCTTC.